This TCR beta chain was documented in a study of cytomegalovirus exposure and HLA in healthy donors. In this sample, this clone turned up once. The antigen is undetermined. Germline CDR1 SGHDN, CDR2 FVKESK. This CDR3 has 14 amino acids. The V segment lost 1 base and the J segment 6 bases; nucleotides outside the gene matches: 5. General observations from the study: There were some V segments, including TRBV6-2 and TRBV6-3, excluded as indistinguishable.

Researchers ran the PCR with 60 Vbeta and 13 Jbeta primers. TCRdb keeps only in-frame clones here, not all; method: immunoSEQ multiplex PCR. The table records about 120,000 clones, around 75% of them present only once. This receptor was identified in a man under 40 in good health and CMV-seronegative. The chain employs TRBV14 and TRBJ1-2; the match to TRBD1 covers 7 bases. Sequencing was done on a sample of PBMCs. CDR3 bases: TGTGCCAGCAGCCAAGCTACAGGGGTGAATGGCTACACCTTC. This codes for CASSQATGVNGYTF.